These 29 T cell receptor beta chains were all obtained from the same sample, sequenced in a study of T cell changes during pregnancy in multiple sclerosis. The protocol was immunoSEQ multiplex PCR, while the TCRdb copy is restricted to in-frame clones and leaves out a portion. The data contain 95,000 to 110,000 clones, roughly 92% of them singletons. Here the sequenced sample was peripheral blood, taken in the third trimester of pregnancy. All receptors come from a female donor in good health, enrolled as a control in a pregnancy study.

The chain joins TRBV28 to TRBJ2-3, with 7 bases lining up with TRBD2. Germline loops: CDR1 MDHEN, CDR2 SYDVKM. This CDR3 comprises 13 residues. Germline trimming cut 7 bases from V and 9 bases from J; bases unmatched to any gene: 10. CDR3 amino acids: CASNVGGRRTQYF. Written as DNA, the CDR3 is TGTGCCAGCAATGTGGGGGGGAGGCGGACGCAGTATTTT.

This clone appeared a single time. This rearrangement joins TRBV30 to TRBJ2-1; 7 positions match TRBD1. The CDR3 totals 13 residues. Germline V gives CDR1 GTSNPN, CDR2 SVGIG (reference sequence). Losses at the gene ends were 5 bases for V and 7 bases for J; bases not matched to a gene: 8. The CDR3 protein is CAWSGTDTNEQFF. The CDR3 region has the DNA TGTGCCTGGTCCGGGACAGACACTAATGAGCAGTTCTTC.

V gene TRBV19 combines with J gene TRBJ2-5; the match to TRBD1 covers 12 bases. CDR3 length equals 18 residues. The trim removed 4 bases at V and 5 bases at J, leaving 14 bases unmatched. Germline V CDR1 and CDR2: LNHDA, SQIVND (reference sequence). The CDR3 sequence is CASSTVPGQGARGETQYF. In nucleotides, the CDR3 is TGTGCCAGTAGTACGGTCCCGGGACAGGGGGCGAGGGGCGAGACCCAGTACTTC.

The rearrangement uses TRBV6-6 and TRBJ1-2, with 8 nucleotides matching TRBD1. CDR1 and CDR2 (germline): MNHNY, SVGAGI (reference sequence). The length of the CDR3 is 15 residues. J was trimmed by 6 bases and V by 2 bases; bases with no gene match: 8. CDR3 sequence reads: CASSYEGRGQDGYTF. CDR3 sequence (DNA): TGTGCCAGCAGTTACGAAGGCAGGGGGCAGGATGGCTACACCTTC.

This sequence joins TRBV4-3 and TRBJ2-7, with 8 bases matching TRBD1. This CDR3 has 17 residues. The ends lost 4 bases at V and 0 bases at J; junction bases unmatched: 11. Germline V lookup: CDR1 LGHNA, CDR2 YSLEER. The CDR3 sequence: CASSPQGGTGFSYEQYF. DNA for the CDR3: TGCGCCAGCAGCCCACAGGGTGGGACAGGTTTCTCCTACGAGCAGTACTTC.

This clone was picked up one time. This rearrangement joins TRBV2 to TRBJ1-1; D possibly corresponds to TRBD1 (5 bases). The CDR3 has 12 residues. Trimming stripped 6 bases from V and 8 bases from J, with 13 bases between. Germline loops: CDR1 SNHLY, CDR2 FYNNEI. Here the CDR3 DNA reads TGTGCCAGCAGGGTCACAGGTCAAGAAGCTTTCTTT. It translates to CASRVTGQEAFF.

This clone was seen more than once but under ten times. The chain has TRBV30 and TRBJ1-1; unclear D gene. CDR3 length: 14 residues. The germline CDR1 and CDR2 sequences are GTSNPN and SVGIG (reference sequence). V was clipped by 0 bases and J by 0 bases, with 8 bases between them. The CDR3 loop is CAWSVRSMNTEAFF. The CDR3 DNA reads TGTGCCTGGAGTGTTAGAAGCATGAACACTGAAGCTTTCTTT.

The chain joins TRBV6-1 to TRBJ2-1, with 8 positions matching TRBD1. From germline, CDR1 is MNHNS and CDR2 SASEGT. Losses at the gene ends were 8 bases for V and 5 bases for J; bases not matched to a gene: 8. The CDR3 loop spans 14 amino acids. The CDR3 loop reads CASRRLDRDNEQFF. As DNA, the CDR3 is TGTGCCAGCCGACGGTTGGACAGGGACAATGAGCAGTTCTTC.

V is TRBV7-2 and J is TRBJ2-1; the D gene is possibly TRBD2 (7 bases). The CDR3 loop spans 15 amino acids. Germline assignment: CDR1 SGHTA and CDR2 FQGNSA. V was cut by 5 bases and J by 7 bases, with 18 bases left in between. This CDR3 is CASSPPEGRGNEQFF. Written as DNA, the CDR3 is TGTGCCAGCAGCCCCCCCGAGGGGAGGGGGAATGAGCAGTTCTTC. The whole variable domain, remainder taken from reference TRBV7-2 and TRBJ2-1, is GAGVSQSPSNKVTEKGKDVELRCDPISGHTALYWYRQSLGQGLEFLIYFQGNSAPDKSGLPSDRFSAERTGGSVSTLTIQRTQQEDSAVYLCASSPPEGRGNEQFFGPGTRLTVL.

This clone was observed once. The CDR3 bases are TGTGCCAGCAGTAACAGTCCCTACGAGCAGTACTTC. It encodes CASSNSPYEQYF. This chain connects TRBV2 to TRBJ2-7; D uncertain. The CDR3 contains 12 residues. The germline gives CDR1 SNHLY, CDR2 FYNNEI. The V end lost 5 bases, the J end lost 2 bases, and 7 bases lay between the germline ends.

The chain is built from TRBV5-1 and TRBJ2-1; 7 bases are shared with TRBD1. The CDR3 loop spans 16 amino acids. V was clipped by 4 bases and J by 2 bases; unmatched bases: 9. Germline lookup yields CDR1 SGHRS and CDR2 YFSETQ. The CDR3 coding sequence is TGCGCCAGCAGCATTCCCGGGACAGCGACCTACAATGAGCAGTTCTTC. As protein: CASSIPGTATYNEQFF. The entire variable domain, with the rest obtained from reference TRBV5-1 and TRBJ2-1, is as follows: KAGVTQTPRYLIKTRGQQVTLSCSPISGHRSVSWYQQTPGQGLQFLFEYFSETQRNKGNFPGRFSGRQFSNSRSEMNVSTLELGDSALYLCASSIPGTATYNEQFFGPGTRLTVL.

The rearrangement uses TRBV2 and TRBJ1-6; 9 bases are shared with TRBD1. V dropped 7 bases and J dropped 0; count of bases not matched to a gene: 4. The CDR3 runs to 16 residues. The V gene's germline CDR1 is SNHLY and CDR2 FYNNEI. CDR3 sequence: CASIPGQGSYNSPLHF. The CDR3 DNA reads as TGTGCCAGCATCCCGGGACAGGGCTCCTATAATTCACCCCTCCACTTT.

The CDR3 loop is CASTPDSTDTQYF. Here the CDR3 DNA reads TGTGCCAGTACCCCGGACTCCACAGATACGCAGTATTTT. The chain recombines TRBV19 with TRBJ2-3; TRBD2 is a possible D gene (5 bases). Germline V gene sequence: CDR1 LNHDA, CDR2 SQIVND (reference sequence). The CDR3 contains 13 residues. Trimming took off 7 bases at V and 2 bases at J, with 10 bases between the two ends. The variable domain in full, completed from reference TRBV19 and TRBJ2-3, reads DGGITQSPKYLFRKEGQNVTLSCEQNLNHDAMYWYRQDPGQGLRLIYYSQIVNDFQKGDIAEGYSVSREKKESFPLTVTSAQKNPTAFYLCASTPDSTDTQYFGPGTRLTVL.

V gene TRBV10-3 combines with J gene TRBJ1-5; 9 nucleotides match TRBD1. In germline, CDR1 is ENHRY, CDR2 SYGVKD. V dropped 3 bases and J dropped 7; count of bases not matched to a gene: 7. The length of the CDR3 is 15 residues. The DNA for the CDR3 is TGTGCCATCAGTGACCTACCGGGACAGGGACAGCCCCAGCATTTT. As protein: CAISDLPGQGQPQHF.

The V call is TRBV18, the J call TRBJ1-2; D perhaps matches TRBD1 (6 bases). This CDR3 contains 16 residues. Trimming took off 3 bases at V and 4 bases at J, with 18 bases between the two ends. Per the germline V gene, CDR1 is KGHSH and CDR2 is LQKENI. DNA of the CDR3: TGTGCCAGCTCACCCCCAACAGGGTCGCGGCTCTATGGCTACACCTTC. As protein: CASSPPTGSRLYGYTF.

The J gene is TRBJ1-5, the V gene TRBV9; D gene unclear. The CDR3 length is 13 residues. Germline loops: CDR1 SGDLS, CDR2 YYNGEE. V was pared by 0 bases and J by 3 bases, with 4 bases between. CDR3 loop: CASSVGDNQPQHF. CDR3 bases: TGTGCCAGCAGCGTAGGAGACAATCAGCCCCAGCATTTT.

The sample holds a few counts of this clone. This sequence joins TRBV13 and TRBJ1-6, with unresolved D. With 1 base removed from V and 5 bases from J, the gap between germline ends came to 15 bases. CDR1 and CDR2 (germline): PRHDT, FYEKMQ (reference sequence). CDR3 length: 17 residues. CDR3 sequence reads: CASSLDPGRTNNSPLHF. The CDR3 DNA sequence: TGTGCCAGCAGCTTAGACCCCGGACGGACTAATAATTCACCCCTCCACTTT.

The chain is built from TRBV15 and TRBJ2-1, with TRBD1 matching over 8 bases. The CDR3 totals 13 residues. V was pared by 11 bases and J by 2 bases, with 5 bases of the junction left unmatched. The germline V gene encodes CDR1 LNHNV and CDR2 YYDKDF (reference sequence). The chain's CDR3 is CASSTGAYNEQFF. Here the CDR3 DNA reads TGTGCCTCTTCGACAGGGGCCTACAATGAGCAGTTCTTC. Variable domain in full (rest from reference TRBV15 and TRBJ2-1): DAMVIQNPRYQVTQFGKPVTLSCSQTLNHNVMYWYQQKSSQAPKLLFHYYDKDFNNEADTPDNFQSRRPNTSFCFLDIRSPGLGDTAMYLCASSTGAYNEQFFGPGTRLTVL.

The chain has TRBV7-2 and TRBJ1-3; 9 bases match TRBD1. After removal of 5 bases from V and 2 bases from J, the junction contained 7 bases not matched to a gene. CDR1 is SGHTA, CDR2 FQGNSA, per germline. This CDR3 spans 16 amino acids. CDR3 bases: TGTGCCAGCAGCAGGACAGGGGACGGTACTGGAAACACCATATATTTT. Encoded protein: CASSRTGDGTGNTIYF.

The CDR3 coding sequence is TGTGCCAGCAGCTCCCCCGCGGGGAACACTGAAGCTTTCTTT. As protein: CASSSPAGNTEAFF. The chain joins TRBV7-9 to TRBJ1-1, with no clear D. The V gene's germline CDR1 is SEHNR and CDR2 FQNEAQ (reference sequence). V gave up 4 bases and J gave up 1 base, with 10 bases separating them. The CDR3 has 14 amino acids.

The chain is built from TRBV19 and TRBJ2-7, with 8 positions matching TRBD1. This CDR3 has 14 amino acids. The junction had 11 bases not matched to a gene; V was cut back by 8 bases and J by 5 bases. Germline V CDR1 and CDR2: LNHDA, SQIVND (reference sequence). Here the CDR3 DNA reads TGTGCCAGTGTCCCGGACAGGGATTCTCACGAGCAGTACTTC. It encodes CASVPDRDSHEQYF.

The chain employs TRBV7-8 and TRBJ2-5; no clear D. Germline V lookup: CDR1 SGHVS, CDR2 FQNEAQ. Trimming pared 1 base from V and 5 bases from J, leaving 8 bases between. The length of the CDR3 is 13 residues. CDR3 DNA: TGTGCCAGCAGCTTAGACAGAAGGGAGACCCAGTACTTC. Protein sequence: CASSLDRRETQYF.

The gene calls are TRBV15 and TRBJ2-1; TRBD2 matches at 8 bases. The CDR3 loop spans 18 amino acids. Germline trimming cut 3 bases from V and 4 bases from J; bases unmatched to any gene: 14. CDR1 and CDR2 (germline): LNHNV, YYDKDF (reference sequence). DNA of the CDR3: TGTGCCACCAGCAGGACGAGAGAAGGCGGGGGGAAATACAATGAGCAGTTCTTC. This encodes CATSRTREGGGKYNEQFF.

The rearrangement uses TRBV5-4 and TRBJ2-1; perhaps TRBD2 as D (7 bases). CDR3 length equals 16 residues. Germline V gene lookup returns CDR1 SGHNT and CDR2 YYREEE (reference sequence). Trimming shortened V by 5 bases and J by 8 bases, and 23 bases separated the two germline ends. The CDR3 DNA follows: TGTGCCAGCAGAAGGATCGGGGGGCTCCAGGGAGATGAGCAGTTCTTC. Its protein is CASRRIGGLQGDEQFF.

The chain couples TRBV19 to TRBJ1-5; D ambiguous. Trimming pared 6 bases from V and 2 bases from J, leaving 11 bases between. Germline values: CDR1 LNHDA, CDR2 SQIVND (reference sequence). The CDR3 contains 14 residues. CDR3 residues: CASRPTSGNQPQHF. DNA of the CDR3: TGTGCCAGTAGACCGACTTCGGGCAATCAGCCCCAGCATTTT.

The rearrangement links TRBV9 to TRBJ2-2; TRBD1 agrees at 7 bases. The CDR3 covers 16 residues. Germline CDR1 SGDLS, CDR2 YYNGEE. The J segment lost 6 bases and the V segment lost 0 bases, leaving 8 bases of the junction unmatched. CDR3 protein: CASSVGQGEKAGELFF. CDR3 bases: TGTGCCAGCAGCGTAGGGCAGGGGGAAAAGGCCGGGGAGCTGTTTTTT.

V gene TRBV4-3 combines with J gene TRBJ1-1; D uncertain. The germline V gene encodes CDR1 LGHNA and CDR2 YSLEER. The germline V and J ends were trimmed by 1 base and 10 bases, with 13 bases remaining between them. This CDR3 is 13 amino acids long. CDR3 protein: CASSQVPLAVAFF. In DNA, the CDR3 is TGCGCCAGCAGCCAAGTGCCTCTGGCGGTAGCTTTCTTT.

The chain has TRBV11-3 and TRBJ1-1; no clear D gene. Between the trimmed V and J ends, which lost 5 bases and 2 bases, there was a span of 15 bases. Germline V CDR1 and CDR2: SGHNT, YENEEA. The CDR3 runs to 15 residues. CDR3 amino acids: CASSPFGQANTEAFF. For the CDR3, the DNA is TGTGCCAGCAGCCCCTTTGGGCAGGCAAACACTGAAGCTTTCTTT.

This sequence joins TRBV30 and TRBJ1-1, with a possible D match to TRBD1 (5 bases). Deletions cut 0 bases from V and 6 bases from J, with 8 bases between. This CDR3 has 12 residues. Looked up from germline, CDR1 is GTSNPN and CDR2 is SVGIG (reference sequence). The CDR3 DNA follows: TGTGCCTGGAGTGTTAGGGGTCCTGAAGCTTTCTTT. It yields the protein CAWSVRGPEAFF.